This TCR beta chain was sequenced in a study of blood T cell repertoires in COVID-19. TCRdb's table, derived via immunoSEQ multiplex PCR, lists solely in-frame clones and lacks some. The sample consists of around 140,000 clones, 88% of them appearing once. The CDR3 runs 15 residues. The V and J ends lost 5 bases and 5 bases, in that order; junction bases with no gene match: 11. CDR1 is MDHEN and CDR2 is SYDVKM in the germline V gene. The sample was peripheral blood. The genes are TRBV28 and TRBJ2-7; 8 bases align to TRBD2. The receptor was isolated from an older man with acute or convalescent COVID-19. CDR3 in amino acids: CASSPLREGHHEQYF. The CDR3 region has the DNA TGTGCCAGCAGTCCCCTCCGGGAGGGCCACCACGAGCAGTACTTC.